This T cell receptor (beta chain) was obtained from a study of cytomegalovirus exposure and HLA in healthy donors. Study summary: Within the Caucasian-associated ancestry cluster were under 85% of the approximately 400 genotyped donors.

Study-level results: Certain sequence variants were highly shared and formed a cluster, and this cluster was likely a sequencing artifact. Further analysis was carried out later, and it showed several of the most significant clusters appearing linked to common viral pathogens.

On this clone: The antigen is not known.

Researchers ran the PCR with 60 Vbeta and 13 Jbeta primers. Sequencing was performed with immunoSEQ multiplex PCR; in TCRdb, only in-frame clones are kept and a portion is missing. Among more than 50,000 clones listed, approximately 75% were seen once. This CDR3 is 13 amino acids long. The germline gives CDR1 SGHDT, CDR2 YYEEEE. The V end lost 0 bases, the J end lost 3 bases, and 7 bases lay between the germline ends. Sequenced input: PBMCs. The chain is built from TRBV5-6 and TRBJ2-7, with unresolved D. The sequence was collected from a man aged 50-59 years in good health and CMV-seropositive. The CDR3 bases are TGTGCCAGCAGCTTGGGACACAGCTACGAGCAGTACTTC. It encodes CASSLGHSYEQYF.